One sample yielded the 16 T cell receptor beta chains listed below, sequenced in a study of response to subunit inactivated influenza vaccine. TCRdb re-analysed the RT-PCR reads in MiXCR, keeping a single row per CDR3 protein. Of under 750,000 distinct CDR3 sequences in the sample, roughly 12% were seen once. The specimen comprised PBMCs from blood, sampled on the day of vaccination. The receptors shown here come from a man in his fifties who received an inactivated influenza vaccine.

This clonotype has a handful of counts. This rearrangement joins TRBV29-1 to TRBJ2-2; D gene ambiguous. Germline CDR1 and CDR2: SQVTM and ANQGSEA. The CDR3 length is 13 residues. V lost 3 bases, J lost 2 bases, and 7 bases lay in between. As DNA, the CDR3 is TGCAGCGTTGACGGCGGAAACACCGGGGAGCTGTTTTTT. Its translation: CSVDGGNTGELFF.

This clonotype has at least ten counts. This chain connects TRBV15 to TRBJ2-3, with D perhaps TRBD1 (5 bases). V was shortened by 0 bases and J by 0 bases, with 13 bases between the two germline ends. Germline loops: CDR1 LNHNV, CDR2 YYDKDF (reference sequence). CDR3 size: 17 residues. CDR3 loop: CATSRDWGRTSTDTQYF. CDR3 in DNA: TGTGCCACCAGCAGAGATTGGGGCCGAACTAGCACAGATACGCAGTATTTT.

The rearrangement links TRBV12-3 or TRBV12-4 to TRBJ2-5; D unresolved. V lost 5 bases to trimming and J lost 7 bases, with 14 bases between them. The CDR3 loop spans 13 amino acids. In DNA, the CDR3 is TGTGCCAGCAGTCTTCTCCTTGTTCGGACCCAGTACTTC. Translation gives CASSLLLVRTQYF.

This clonotype was picked up a small number of times. The chain couples TRBV5-6 to TRBJ2-7; the D gene is possibly TRBD2 (5 bases). In germline, CDR1 is SGHDT, CDR2 YYEEEE. V was pared by 1 base and J by 6 bases, with 11 bases between. This CDR3 comprises 13 residues. CDR3 bases: TGTGCCAGCAGCTTGACAGCGGAGACCGAGCAGTACTTC. This sequence encodes CASSLTAETEQYF.

This clonotype has a handful of counts. The chain carries TRBV20-1 and TRBJ2-2, with TRBD2 matching 9 bases. The germline V gene encodes CDR1 DFQATT and CDR2 SNEGSKA (reference sequence). Trimming removed 3 bases from V and 2 bases from J; junction bases left unmatched: 1. This CDR3 region has 14 residues. CDR3 in DNA: TGCAGTGCTAGGCGGGAGGGAAACACCGGGGAGCTGTTTTTT. Translating gives CSARREGNTGELFF.

The V gene is TRBV12-3 or TRBV12-4, the J gene TRBJ2-2; D is possibly TRBD2 (6 bases). This CDR3 region has 16 residues. V was cut by 2 bases and J by 0 bases, with 10 bases left in between. CDR3 DNA sequence: TGTGCCAGCAGTTTATTCGGGGGTTCGAACACCGGGGAGCTGTTTTTT. Protein: CASSLFGGSNTGELFF.

CDR3 region: CASSLEISSGDTQYF. For the CDR3, the DNA is TGTGCCAGCAGCTTGGAAATATCATCGGGGGATACGCAGTATTTT. J is TRBJ2-3 and V is TRBV5-6; maybe TRBD2 (5 bases). The CDR3 contains 15 residues. Trimming took off 0 bases at V and 6 bases at J, with 14 bases between the two ends. Per germline, CDR1 SGHDT and CDR2 YYEEEE.

This clonotype was detected ten times or more. The DNA for the CDR3 is TGTGCCAGCAGCTTGTTGGGCGTGGAGACCCAGTACTTC. Protein product: CASSLLGVETQYF. The chain carries TRBV5-5 and TRBJ2-5; D gene unclear. The CDR3 extends over 13 amino acids. The germline gives CDR1 SGHKS, CDR2 YYEKEE (reference sequence). Trimming pared 1 base from V and 5 bases from J, leaving 9 bases between.

At least ten counts were recorded for this clonotype. The chain joins TRBV19 to TRBJ1-5; no reliable D call. The V gene lost 5 bases and the J gene lost 4 bases, with 15 bases spanning the gap. This CDR3 has 15 amino acids. Germline assignment: CDR1 LNHDA and CDR2 SQIVND (reference sequence). CDR3 sequence (DNA): TGTGCCAGTAGTTTCCGGGCCGCTCTAAATCAGCCCCAGCATTTT. This translates into CASSFRAALNQPQHF.

This clonotype has only a few counts. The chain links TRBV6-1 to TRBJ2-7; 7 bases are shared with TRBD1. Per germline, CDR1 MNHNS and CDR2 SASEGT. V shed 5 bases, J shed 6 bases, and the junction held 10 bases outside the gene matches. The length of the CDR3 is 14 residues. CDR3 in DNA: TGTGCCAGCAGTCAACAGGGGAATAAAGTCGAGCAGTACTTC. This encodes CASSQQGNKVEQYF.

The sample holds a few counts of this clonotype. The V gene is TRBV15, the J gene TRBJ2-7, with D hard to call. This CDR3 has 13 amino acids. The germline CDR1 and CDR2 sequences are LNHNV and YYDKDF (reference sequence). Trimming removed 1 base at V and 2 bases at J, with 6 bases between. CDR3 nucleotides: TGTGCCACCAGCAGAGTTGGCACCTACGAGCAGTACTTC. Protein product: CATSRVGTYEQYF.

The chain has TRBV6-2 or TRBV6-3 and TRBJ2-1, with 9 bases fitting TRBD2. The CDR3 consists of 16 residues. V was clipped by 0 bases and J by 2 bases; unmatched bases: 2. Germline CDR1 is MNHEY and CDR2 is SVGEGT. CDR3 nucleotide sequence: TGTGCCAGCAGTTACTCCGGCGGGGGGGCCTACAATGAGCAGTTCTTC. Translation: CASSYSGGGAYNEQFF.

This clonotype was seen a handful of times. DNA for the CDR3: TGCAGTGCTACAGGCCTTACGGGGGGGTTGGTAAGGAATGAGCAGTTCTTC. This encodes CSATGLTGGLVRNEQFF. The V and J genes are TRBV20-1 and TRBJ2-1; 8 bases fit TRBD2. The CDR3 is 17 residues long. V lost 4 bases to trimming and J lost 7 bases; unmatched junction nucleotides: 18. Germline CDR1 DFQATT, CDR2 SNEGSKA (reference sequence).

The chain is built from TRBV20-1 and TRBJ2-7, with D possibly being TRBD1 (7 bases). The germline CDR1 and CDR2 sequences are DFQATT and SNEGSKA (reference sequence). Trimming removed 5 bases at V and 6 bases at J, with 14 bases between. The CDR3 totals 12 residues. This CDR3 reads CSAGYQGGEQYF. CDR3 nucleotides: TGCAGTGCTGGATACCAGGGGGGCGAGCAGTACTTC.

This clonotype was counted between two and nine times. The chain is built from TRBV5-1 and TRBJ1-2; 8 bases align to TRBD1. The CDR3 has 15 residues. J gave up 0 bases and V 4 bases, and 5 bases lay outside the gene matches. The germline V gene has CDR1 SGHRS and CDR2 YFSETQ. CDR3 residues: CASSPGQASNYGYTF. For the CDR3, the DNA is TGCGCCAGCAGCCCGGGACAGGCTTCTAACTATGGCTACACCTTC.

The rearrangement links TRBV6-1 to TRBJ2-7; 7 positions match TRBD1. Per the germline V gene, CDR1 is MNHNS and CDR2 is SASEGT. The CDR3 consists of 15 residues. After removal of 1 base from V and 0 bases from J, the junction contained 3 bases not matched to a gene. The CDR3 reads CASSEEGAYSYEQYF. The CDR3 DNA is TGTGCCAGCAGTGAAGAGGGGGCCTACTCCTACGAGCAGTACTTC.